The next 22 T cell receptor beta chains were all read from a single sample in a study of blood T cell repertoires in COVID-19. Sequencing was performed with immunoSEQ multiplex PCR; in TCRdb, only in-frame clones are kept and a portion is missing. The profile shows around 150,000 clones, roughly 73% of them singletons. Sequenced sample: peripheral blood. The origin of the receptors is a woman in her 50s with active or convalescent COVID-19.

The sample holds one count of this clone. V usage is TRBV30 and J usage is TRBJ1-3; D uncertain. Trimming stripped 2 bases from V and 2 bases from J, with 10 bases between. CDR1 and CDR2 from the germline V gene are GTSNPN and SVGIG (reference sequence). The CDR3 totals 14 residues. For the CDR3, the DNA is TGTGCCTGGAGTAAATCGAGGGCTGGAAACACCATATATTTT. The encoded protein is CAWSKSRAGNTIYF.

The chain links TRBV4-3 to TRBJ2-1; 8 bases match TRBD2. Germline V gene sequence: CDR1 LGHNA, CDR2 YSLEER. The CDR3 loop spans 15 amino acids. Trimming removed 4 bases from V and 2 bases from J; junction bases left unmatched: 4. CDR3 region: CASSPTSDAYNEQFF. CDR3 DNA: TGCGCCAGCAGCCCGACTAGCGACGCCTACAATGAGCAGTTCTTC.

V and J are TRBV7-2 and TRBJ2-3; D is undetermined. CDR3 length: 15 amino acids. Trimming left V 2 bases short and J 9 bases short, with 18 bases between. In germline, CDR1 is SGHTA, CDR2 FQGNSA. The CDR3 DNA is TGTGCCAGCAGCTTACGCGGCCAATCGGTCGGGACGCAGTATTTT. The encoded protein is CASSLRGQSVGTQYF.

The chain joins TRBV5-1 to TRBJ1-1; no clear D. The V gene lost 6 bases and the J gene lost 4 bases, with 16 bases spanning the gap. Germline V gives CDR1 SGHRS, CDR2 YFSETQ. There are 14 residues in the CDR3. The CDR3 DNA is TGCGCCAGCACCCAGCTAGAGGGAGGCACTGAAGCTTTCTTT. Protein sequence: CASTQLEGGTEAFF.

The rearrangement links TRBV30 to TRBJ1-2, with D maybe TRBD1 (5 bases). The CDR3 is 10 amino acids. Germline V CDR1 and CDR2: GTSNPN, SVGIG (reference sequence). The ends were cut back, 8 bases at V and 8 bases at J, with 12 bases in the middle. CDR3 in amino acids: CALSRVGYTF. Written as DNA, the CDR3 is TGTGCCCTCTCCAGGGTCGGCTACACCTTC.

A word on this clone: The same CDR3 can be traced to other DNA sequences in this sample. The gene calls are TRBV11-2 and TRBJ2-3; D possibly corresponds to TRBD2 (5 bases). The CDR3 has 16 residues. V shed 1 base and J shed 0 bases, with 11 bases lying between them. Germline-derived CDR1 and CDR2 are SGHAT and FQNNGV. The CDR3 sequence is CASSLAGGGSTDTQYF. The CDR3 bases are TGTGCCAGCAGCTTAGCGGGCGGAGGAAGCACAGATACGCAGTATTTT.

This rearrangement joins TRBV7-8 to TRBJ2-3; D not resolved. CDR3 length equals 16 residues. The germline CDR1 and CDR2 sequences are SGHVS and FQNEAQ. With 1 base removed from V and 0 bases from J, the gap between germline ends came to 11 bases. The CDR3 DNA reads as TGTGCCAGCAGCTTAGTGAGTGGAGCTAGCACAGATACGCAGTATTTT. Translation gives CASSLVSGASTDTQYF.

CDR3 in DNA: TGTGCCAGCAGCCGACGACAGGATAAGCAGTACTTC. This translates into CASSRRQDKQYF. The rearrangement joins TRBV11-2 to TRBJ2-7, with D possibly TRBD1 on 6 matching bases. The CDR3 is made up of 12 amino acids. Trimming stripped 5 bases from V and 8 bases from J, with 13 bases between. Germline CDR1 and CDR2: SGHAT and FQNNGV.

This sequence joins TRBV2 and TRBJ1-2; D may be TRBD1 (6 bases). Germline V gives CDR1 SNHLY, CDR2 FYNNEI. Trimming left V 4 bases short and J 1 base short, with 16 bases between. The length of the CDR3 is 16 residues. This CDR3 reads CASSGSWGRNNYGYTF. CDR3 sequence (DNA): TGTGCCAGCAGTGGATCTTGGGGGCGCAATAACTATGGCTACACCTTC.

The rearrangement uses TRBV24-1 and TRBJ2-1, with 9 positions matching TRBD1. This CDR3 contains 18 residues. V was clipped by 3 bases and J by 0 bases; unmatched bases: 8. Germline V gene sequence: CDR1 KGHDR, CDR2 SFDVKD. In DNA form, the CDR3 reads TGTGCCACCAGTGATCGATATGGGACAGGGAGCTCCTACAATGAGCAGTTCTTC. This codes for CATSDRYGTGSSYNEQFF.

This clone has a single count. The gene calls are TRBV28 and TRBJ2-2; 7 bases align to TRBD1. V gave up 8 bases and J gave up 1 base; unmatched junction bases: 4. The CDR3 covers 14 residues. Germline assignment: CDR1 MDHEN and CDR2 SYDVKM. The DNA for the CDR3 is TGTGCCAGCGGGACAGTGGGGAACACCGGGGAGCTGTTTTTT. Amino acids: CASGTVGNTGELFF.

This clone has a count of ten or more. This chain links TRBV2 with TRBJ2-7, with 9 bases that match TRBD2. The CDR3 is 16 amino acids. The trim removed 6 bases at V and 7 bases at J, leaving 16 bases unmatched. CDR1 is SNHLY, CDR2 FYNNEI, per germline. The CDR3 DNA follows: TGTGCCAGCAGGGATCCTACTCGCGGGGGGGCCCAGGAGCAGTACTTC. It is translated as CASRDPTRGGAQEQYF.

The CDR3 bases are TGTGCCAGCACCACCAGGGTGACCGGGGAGCTGTTTTTT. It is translated as CASTTRVTGELFF. The chain links TRBV9 to TRBJ2-2, with D possibly TRBD1 on 5 matching bases. The ends were cut back, 6 bases at V and 5 bases at J, with 11 bases in the middle. Per the germline V gene, CDR1 is SGDLS and CDR2 is YYNGEE. This CDR3 region has 13 residues.

The chain uses TRBV5-8 and TRBJ1-5; D not certain. This CDR3 comprises 13 residues. Germline assignment: CDR1 SGHTS and CDR2 YDEGEE. V lost 4 bases and J lost 3, with 8 bases in between. CDR3 DNA sequence: TGTGCCAGCAGCCCACAAGACAATCAGCCCCAGCATTTT. Translated, it gives CASSPQDNQPQHF.

This chain uses TRBV30 with TRBJ1-2, with D tentatively TRBD1 (5 bases). The V end lost 5 bases, the J end lost 7 bases, and 11 bases lay between the germline ends. The CDR3 extends over 11 amino acids. CDR1 is GTSNPN, CDR2 SVGIG, per germline (reference sequence). CDR3 in DNA: TGTGCCTGGGGGAGCGGGGGTGGCTACACCTTC. This sequence encodes CAWGSGGGYTF.

This clone was seen only a few times. J is TRBJ1-2 and V is TRBV5-1, with 7 positions matching TRBD1. This CDR3 has 14 amino acids. Looked up from germline, CDR1 is SGHRS and CDR2 is YFSETQ. V was clipped by 4 bases and J by 0 bases; unmatched bases: 3. CDR3 DNA: TGCGCCAGCAGCCCGGGACAGTCTAACTATGGCTACACCTTC. Its translation is CASSPGQSNYGYTF.

The chain joins TRBV10-1 to TRBJ2-7; 9 bases map to TRBD2. The V segment lost 4 bases and the J segment 6 bases; nucleotides outside the gene matches: 7. Per germline, CDR1 WNHNN and CDR2 SYGVQD (reference sequence). The CDR3 sequence is 14 residues long. The CDR3 DNA reads as TGCGCCAGCAGTGCGAGCGGGAGGACTATCGAGCAGTACTTC. It is translated as CASSASGRTIEQYF.

This chain uses TRBV18 with TRBJ1-6; 7 bases are a match to TRBD1. V trimming: 5 bases; J trimming: 5 bases; junction bases outside the gene matches: 6. Germline values: CDR1 KGHSH, CDR2 LQKENI. This CDR3 region has 15 residues. Written as DNA, the CDR3 is TGTGCCAGCTCATCCGGGACAGCTGATAATTCACCCCTCCACTTT. Its translation: CASSSGTADNSPLHF.

The genes are TRBV6-6 and TRBJ1-5, with 7 positions matching TRBD1. After removal of 4 bases from V and 1 base from J, the junction contained 7 bases not matched to a gene. The germline gives CDR1 MNHNY, CDR2 SVGAGI (reference sequence). CDR3 length: 16 residues. The CDR3 region is CASSFRQGSSNQPQHF. CDR3 nucleotides: TGTGCCAGCAGTTTCCGACAGGGATCGAGCAATCAGCCCCAGCATTTT.

The CDR3: CASRPGLNTGELFF. Written as DNA, the CDR3 is TGTGCCAGCAGGCCGGGACTGAACACCGGGGAGCTGTTTTTT. This sequence joins TRBV2 and TRBJ2-2, with D perhaps matching TRBD2 (6 bases). The V and J ends lost 6 bases and 1 base respectively, with 9 bases between them. CDR1 is SNHLY and CDR2 is FYNNEI in the germline V gene. The CDR3 covers 14 residues. Variable domain in full (rest from reference TRBV2 and TRBJ2-2): EPEVTQTPSHQVTQMGQEVILRCVPISNHLYFYWYRQILGQKVEFLVSFYNNEISEKSEIFDDQFSVERPDGSNFTLKIRSTKLEDSAMYFCASRPGLNTGELFFGEGSRLTVL.

In this sample, this clone turned up a few times. CDR3 bases: TGCAGCGTCGGGACAGGGGAGGGAAACTATGGCTACACCTTC. Translation: CSVGTGEGNYGYTF. V usage is TRBV29-1 and J usage is TRBJ1-2, with TRBD1 identical over 10 bases. The germline gives CDR1 SQVTM, CDR2 ANQGSEA. This CDR3 region has 14 residues. The junction had 6 bases not matched to a gene; V was cut back by 6 bases and J by 2 bases.

This clone was seen only once. This chain uses TRBV10-3 with TRBJ2-3, with D possibly being TRBD2 (5 bases). Germline assignment: CDR1 ENHRY and CDR2 SYGVKD. V was pared by 2 bases and J by 2 bases, with 5 bases between. The CDR3 contains 13 residues. CDR3 in amino acids: CAISEDYTDTQYF. DNA of the CDR3: TGTGCCATCAGTGAGGACTACACAGATACGCAGTATTTT.